This T cell receptor (beta chain) was obtained from a study of CXCR3 chemokines and chemotherapy response in bladder cancer. By share of the sample, this clonotype is medium-sized. The length of the CDR3 is 17 residues. The V gene's germline CDR1 is SEHNR and CDR2 FQNEAQ (reference sequence). V shed 5 bases, J shed 6 bases, and the junction held 14 bases outside the gene matches. TCRdb used MiXCR to reprocess the PCR reads, holding one entry per CDR3 protein. The data show 2,000 or so distinct CDR3 sequences, with about 17% seen just once and 33% held by the top ten. This sequence was found in a human donor with bladder cancer that responded to neoadjuvant chemotherapy. This chain connects TRBV7-9 to TRBJ2-3; 10 positions agree with TRBD1. The biological material was taken from a patient whose treatment included neoadjuvant chemotherapy. For the CDR3, the DNA is TGTGCCAGCAGCCCGGATCCGGGACAGGGGCCGATCGATACGCAGTATTTT. Translation: CASSPDPGQGPIDTQYF.